This is a list of T cell receptor beta chains from one sample in a study of T cell clones after liver transplantation. These receptors' antigens are unknown. Using immunoSEQ multiplex PCR, the repertoire was profiled, and TCRdb retains in-frame clones only, with some absent. The sample yields about 5,600 clones, approximately 29% seen once. Specimen: CD4+ T cells from cultured PBMCs. The receptor source for this set is a human patient who received a liver transplant. Some T cells may be supplied by the graft donor. CDR3s include the opening cysteine and the closing phenylalanine or tryptophan. D genes are given only for firm matches. Some rows have no size entry. The others give once, few or many, or a class for an expanded clone.

j_gene | d_gene | abundance | v_gene | CDR3nt | CDR3aa
TRBJ2-7 | NA | few | TRBV5-6 | TGTGCCAGCAGCTTGGACCGATTGACACCCGAGCAGTACTTC | CASSLDRLTPEQYF
TRBJ2-5 | TRBD2 | NA | TRBV7-2 | TGTGCCAGCAGCACATTGGGGACTAGCGGGAGAGGGGGGTACTTC | CASSTLGTSGRGGYF
TRBJ1-1 | NA | NA | TRBV7-9 | TGTGCCAGCAGCTCCGGGACGAACACTGAAGCTTTCTTT | CASSSGTNTEAFF
TRBJ2-7 | NA | NA | TRBV19 | TGTGCCAGTAGTATAGGGGGACTCCTCTCCTACGAGCAGTACTTC | CASSIGGLLSYEQYF
TRBJ2-6 | NA | NA | TRBV5-1 | TGCGCCAGCAGCTTGACGGCCCGTGGGGCCAACGTCCTGACTTTC | CASSLTARGANVLTF
TRBJ1-6 | NA | few | TRBV2 | TGTGCCAGCAGTATCAAGGGAACCAATTCACCCCTCCACTTT | CASSIKGTNSPLHF
TRBJ2-5 | NA | NA | TRBV28 | TGTGCCAGCAGTTCCCCCGGGTGGGGAGAGACCCAGTACTTC | CASSSPGWGETQYF
TRBJ2-7 | NA | few | TRBV19 | TGTGCCAGTAGTATCGCCTGGGTGAGGAGTGCCTACGAGCAGTACTTC | CASSIAWVRSAYEQYF
TRBJ2-7 | TRBD1 | few | TRBV5-1 | TGCGCCAGCAGCCAAAACCCGACAGGGGATGTGAGGGAGCAGTACTTC | CASSQNPTGDVREQYF
TRBJ2-5 | NA | few | TRBV7-6 | TGTGCCAGCAGCTTAGCAGAGACCCAGTACTTC | CASSLAETQYF
TRBJ1-2 | NA | NA | TRBV28 | TGTGCCAGCAGTTCTCGGGTCACCCCCGGTGGCTACACCTTC | CASSSRVTPGGYTF
TRBJ2-6 | NA | few | TRBV7-2 | TGTGCCAGCAGCTTAGTGGGCCGGCTAGCTGGGGCCAACGTCCTGACTTTC | CASSLVGRLAGANVLTF
TRBJ2-4 | NA | medium-sized | TRBV6-6 | TGTGCCAGCAGTTACTCCTCAGGGTCCAAAAACATTCAGTACTTC | CASSYSSGSKNIQYF